This is a list of T cell receptor beta chains from one sample in a study of molecular identifiers for immune sequencing clone quantification. TCRdb processed the PCR reads anew with MiXCR; each CDR3 protein has one entry. Among about half a million distinct CDR3 sequences listed, about a fifth were seen once. Sequenced material: naive CD8+ T cells from blood, with Jurkat cell RNA spiked in. These receptor sequences come from a human donor in good health. Some libraries in this study had Jurkat cell RNA spiked in. The CDR3 runs from the conserved cysteine through the conserved F or W. The order of the fields is V gene, J gene, D gene, CDR3 length, clone size, CDR3 DNA, CDR3 protein. D genes are given only for firm matches. Size values are once, few and many counts, or a class for expanded clones, and some rows have none.

v_gene: TRBV7-9; j_gene: TRBJ2-3; d_gene: TRBD1; len: 16; abundance: -; CDR3nt: TGTGCCAGCAGCTTACCGACAGGGGAAAGCACAGATACGCAGTATTTT; CDR3aa: CASSLPTGESTDTQYF
v_gene: TRBV29-1; j_gene: TRBJ2-5; d_gene: -; len: 12; abundance: many; CDR3nt: TGCAGCGCATTCTCGTACCAAGAGACCCAGTACTTC; CDR3aa: CSAFSYQETQYF
v_gene: TRBV5-6; j_gene: TRBJ2-7; d_gene: -; len: 15; abundance: many; CDR3nt: TGTGCCAGCAGCTTGAGTCTCGGCCACTCCTACGAGCAGTACTTC; CDR3aa: CASSLSLGHSYEQYF
v_gene: TRBV27; j_gene: TRBJ2-7; d_gene: -; len: 14; abundance: many; CDR3nt: TGTGCCAGCAGCCCCACAGGGGGGGACTACGAGCAGTACTTC; CDR3aa: CASSPTGGDYEQYF
v_gene: TRBV19; j_gene: TRBJ1-5; d_gene: -; len: 13; abundance: -; CDR3nt: TGTGCCAGTAGTAAGTTCCCCGATCAGCCCCAGCATTTT; CDR3aa: CASSKFPDQPQHF
v_gene: TRBV6-5; j_gene: TRBJ1-1; d_gene: TRBD1; len: 15; abundance: few; CDR3nt: TGTGCCAGCAGTTACCATCAGGGACAGGTGGCGGGGGCTTTCTTT; CDR3aa: CASSYHQGQVAGAFF
v_gene: TRBV12-3/TRBV12-4; j_gene: TRBJ2-7; d_gene: TRBD2; len: 16; abundance: many; CDR3nt: TGTGCCAGCAGTCCCCCGCGAGTGGCGGGAGGGTACGAGCAGTACTTC; CDR3aa: CASSPPRVAGGYEQYF
v_gene: TRBV27; j_gene: TRBJ2-7; d_gene: TRBD2; len: 16; abundance: few; CDR3nt: TGTGCCAGCAGTTTATTGAGTCTAGCGGGGGTTAGCGAGCAGTACTTC; CDR3aa: CASSLLSLAGVSEQYF
v_gene: TRBV24-1; j_gene: TRBJ2-3; d_gene: -; len: 12; abundance: many; CDR3nt: TGTGCCACCAGCTCCGGGGCAGATACGCAGTATTTT; CDR3aa: CATSSGADTQYF
v_gene: TRBV7-2; j_gene: TRBJ1-1; d_gene: -; len: 15; abundance: many; CDR3nt: TGTGCCAGCAGCTTAGGGGCAGGTATGAACACTGAAGCTTTCTTT; CDR3aa: CASSLGAGMNTEAFF
v_gene: TRBV6-5; j_gene: TRBJ2-3; d_gene: -; len: 14; abundance: -; CDR3nt: TGTGCCAGCAGTGGCCTTAAACGCACAGATACGCAGTATTTT; CDR3aa: CASSGLKRTDTQYF
v_gene: TRBV20-1; j_gene: TRBJ2-5; d_gene: TRBD1; len: 14; abundance: few; CDR3nt: TGCAGTGCTGACGCGGGGACAGGAAAAGAGACCCAGTACTTC; CDR3aa: CSADAGTGKETQYF
v_gene: TRBV4-3; j_gene: TRBJ2-7; d_gene: -; len: 16; abundance: few; CDR3nt: TGCGCCAGCAGCCAAGATCATCCGGGTAGCTCCTACGAGCAGTACTTC; CDR3aa: CASSQDHPGSSYEQYF
v_gene: TRBV12-3/TRBV12-4; j_gene: TRBJ1-2; d_gene: -; len: 17; abundance: many; CDR3nt: TGTGCCAGCAGTCCCGGGGGCTCGCCATTCCGCGGCTATGGCTACACCTTC; CDR3aa: CASSPGGSPFRGYGYTF
v_gene: TRBV28; j_gene: TRBJ2-5; d_gene: -; len: 18; abundance: many; CDR3nt: TGTGCCAGCAGTACCTATAGCGGCTCAGCCGGGTACCAAGAGACCCAGTACTTC; CDR3aa: CASSTYSGSAGYQETQYF
v_gene: TRBV28; j_gene: TRBJ2-7; d_gene: -; len: 15; abundance: few; CDR3nt: TGTGCCAGCAGTTTCCCTCAGGGGAGGGGGTGGGAGCAGTACTTC; CDR3aa: CASSFPQGRGWEQYF
v_gene: TRBV5-8; j_gene: TRBJ2-1; d_gene: TRBD2; len: 17; abundance: -; CDR3nt: TGTGCCAGCGGTCCTCGTTTAGCGGGAGCTTCCCCCGCTGAGCAGTTCTTC; CDR3aa: CASGPRLAGASPAEQFF
v_gene: TRBV7-9; j_gene: TRBJ1-1; d_gene: -; len: 12; abundance: many; CDR3nt: TGTGCCAGCAGCTTAGGGGAAACTGAAGCTTTCTTT; CDR3aa: CASSLGETEAFF
v_gene: TRBV6-1; j_gene: TRBJ1-5; d_gene: TRBD1; len: 17; abundance: -; CDR3nt: TGTGCCAGCAGTGAAGCCATTGAAGACAGGGTTTGGCAGCCCCAGCATTTT; CDR3aa: CASSEAIEDRVWQPQHF
v_gene: TRBV23-1; j_gene: TRBJ2-7; d_gene: -; len: 16; abundance: many; CDR3nt: TGCGCCAGCAGTCACCGCCAAGGGCGGCAAGCCTACGAGCAGTACTTC; CDR3aa: CASSHRQGRQAYEQYF
v_gene: TRBV19; j_gene: TRBJ2-3; d_gene: -; len: 13; abundance: few; CDR3nt: TGTGCCAGTAGTGATCCATTCACAGATACGCAGTATTTT; CDR3aa: CASSDPFTDTQYF
v_gene: TRBV2; j_gene: TRBJ2-2; d_gene: TRBD2; len: 20; abundance: -; CDR3nt: TGTGCCAGCAGAACCAGTCAAATCTTTCTAGCGGGGGTGTACACCGGGGAGCTGTTTTTT; CDR3aa: CASRTSQIFLAGVYTGELFF
v_gene: TRBV2; j_gene: TRBJ2-5; d_gene: TRBD1; len: 14; abundance: few; CDR3nt: TGTGCCAGCACCGAGGGACAGGGTCGGGAGACCCAGTACTTC; CDR3aa: CASTEGQGRETQYF
v_gene: TRBV7-9; j_gene: TRBJ1-3; d_gene: TRBD1; len: 17; abundance: many; CDR3nt: TGTGCCAGCAGCGATCGGACAGGGGAGAACTCTGGAAACACCATATATTTT; CDR3aa: CASSDRTGENSGNTIYF
v_gene: TRBV5-1; j_gene: TRBJ2-7; d_gene: TRBD1; len: 13; abundance: many; CDR3nt: TGCGCCAGCAGCTGGGGGACAGCCTACGAGCAGTACTTC; CDR3aa: CASSWGTAYEQYF
v_gene: TRBV5-8; j_gene: TRBJ1-5; d_gene: TRBD1; len: 14; abundance: -; CDR3nt: TGTGCCAGCAGCTTGCTAGGGGGCGGGCAGCCCCAGCATTTT; CDR3aa: CASSLLGGGQPQHF
v_gene: TRBV3-1; j_gene: TRBJ1-1; d_gene: -; len: 14; abundance: few; CDR3nt: TGTGCCAGCAGCCATAGTGGGGGTGGAACTGAAGCTTTCTTT; CDR3aa: CASSHSGGGTEAFF
v_gene: TRBV4-1; j_gene: TRBJ1-1; d_gene: -; len: 17; abundance: many; CDR3nt: TGCGCCAGCAGCCAAGAAGCGGGGGCCAGTATGAACACTGAAGCTTTCTTT; CDR3aa: CASSQEAGASMNTEAFF
v_gene: TRBV27; j_gene: TRBJ1-6; d_gene: TRBD1; len: 16; abundance: once; CDR3nt: TGTGCCAGCAGTTCCACACAGGGGGCGTGGAATCCACCCCTCCACTTT; CDR3aa: CASSSTQGAWNPPLHF
v_gene: TRBV12-3/TRBV12-4; j_gene: TRBJ2-3; d_gene: -; len: 13; abundance: many; CDR3nt: TGTGCCAGCAGTCACTATAGCACAGATACGCAGTATTTT; CDR3aa: CASSHYSTDTQYF
v_gene: TRBV29-1; j_gene: TRBJ2-7; d_gene: -; len: 13; abundance: -; CDR3nt: TGCAGCGTTGAAGTCCAAACAGGTTTTGAGCAGTACTTC; CDR3aa: CSVEVQTGFEQYF
v_gene: TRBV19; j_gene: TRBJ2-7; d_gene: -; len: 15; abundance: -; CDR3nt: TGTGCCAGTAGTCCGACCGGGACGGTCCTAGACGAGCAGTACTTC; CDR3aa: CASSPTGTVLDEQYF
v_gene: TRBV29-1; j_gene: TRBJ2-7; d_gene: TRBD1; len: 13; abundance: -; CDR3nt: TGCAGCGCGGGGACAGGGAATACCTACGAGCAGTACTTC; CDR3aa: CSAGTGNTYEQYF
v_gene: TRBV6-5; j_gene: TRBJ2-7; d_gene: -; len: 15; abundance: -; CDR3nt: TGTGCCAGCAGTTTCGGGACGGGGGACTCCTACGAGCAGTACTTC; CDR3aa: CASSFGTGDSYEQYF
v_gene: TRBV7-9; j_gene: TRBJ2-7; d_gene: TRBD1; len: 16; abundance: -; CDR3nt: TGTGCCAGCAGCCGACCCTCTAGGACAGGGACTTACGAGAAGTACTTC; CDR3aa: CASSRPSRTGTYEKYF